The T cell receptor (beta chain) under discussion was sequenced for a study of blood T cell repertoires in COVID-19. Study at large: T cells, B-cell-depleted T cells, or PBMCs provided the cDNA or gDNA that served as material.

Clones were sequenced by immunoSEQ multiplex PCR, and TCRdb holds only the in-frame ones, with some missing. The table includes approximately 230,000 clones, around 89% detected once. Sequenced sample: peripheral blood. The source of this sequence is a woman in her thirties with COVID-19, enrolled during active disease.

The CDR3 nucleotides read TGTGCCAGCAGGGGACTAGCGGCCGCAACAGATACGCAGTATTTT. Translating it yields CASRGLAAATDTQYF. The chain uses TRBV7-2 and TRBJ2-3, with 11 bases that match TRBD2. This CDR3 has 15 residues. Germline V gene sequence: CDR1 SGHTA, CDR2 FQGNSA. After removal of 6 bases from V and 3 bases from J, the junction contained 5 bases not matched to a gene.